Listed below are T cell receptor beta chains from one sample, sequenced in a study of CD8 T cells in Susac syndrome. From the immunoSEQ multiplex PCR reads, TCRdb called clonotypes with MiXCR, one entry per CDR3 protein. The sample includes roughly 250,000 distinct CDR3 sequences, 95% to 97% of them seen just once. Specimen: CD4+ T cells from PBMCs. Source of these receptors: a human donor with Susac syndrome. Both conserved end residues are part of each CDR3. The D gene is left open where the match is weak. A clone size is listed for some rows: how often the clone was seen (once, few, many), or a class if it is expanded.

d_call: -; v_call: TRBV4-1; clone_size: -; cdr3_aa: CASSQENGPNYEQYF
d_call: -; v_call: TRBV12-2; clone_size: -; cdr3_aa: CASRLAWGQGDQPQHF
d_call: TRBD2; v_call: TRBV20-1; clone_size: -; cdr3_aa: CSARGSGRGQYNEQFF
d_call: TRBD1; v_call: TRBV30; clone_size: -; cdr3_aa: CAWSRRGRGDEKLFF
d_call: TRBD1; v_call: TRBV9; clone_size: -; cdr3_aa: CASGQGANIQYF
d_call: -; v_call: TRBV30; clone_size: -; cdr3_aa: CAWSLSNEQFF
d_call: -; v_call: TRBV29-1; clone_size: -; cdr3_aa: CSALWWGETQYF
d_call: TRBD1; v_call: TRBV30; clone_size: -; cdr3_aa: CAWRGQMNTEAFF
d_call: -; v_call: TRBV27; clone_size: -; cdr3_aa: CASSRDGTVNYGYTF
d_call: TRBD1; v_call: TRBV20-1; clone_size: -; cdr3_aa: CSARVTGEGYGYTF
d_call: -; v_call: TRBV5-1; clone_size: -; cdr3_aa: CASSLVGGKDYGYTF
d_call: -; v_call: TRBV7-9; clone_size: once; cdr3_aa: CASSFLEGGEYNEQFF
d_call: -; v_call: TRBV12-3/TRBV12-4; clone_size: -; cdr3_aa: CASRTGTKNIQYF
d_call: -; v_call: TRBV27; clone_size: -; cdr3_aa: CASTTWGYGGNQETQYF
d_call: -; v_call: TRBV7-8; clone_size: -; cdr3_aa: CASSSRTVLTNYGYTF
d_call: TRBD2; v_call: TRBV11-2; clone_size: -; cdr3_aa: CASSVYSGRGYEQYF
d_call: -; v_call: TRBV9; clone_size: -; cdr3_aa: CASSRGQANEKLFF
d_call: TRBD1; v_call: TRBV19; clone_size: -; cdr3_aa: CASHRQGGNQPQHF
d_call: -; v_call: TRBV28; clone_size: -; cdr3_aa: CASFKNTEAFF
d_call: -; v_call: TRBV30; clone_size: -; cdr3_aa: CAWSVGGSSYNEQFF
d_call: -; v_call: TRBV29-1; clone_size: -; cdr3_aa: CSVLVGPGNTGELFF
d_call: -; v_call: TRBV3-1; clone_size: -; cdr3_aa: CASSQVGNEQYF
d_call: TRBD1; v_call: TRBV4-1; clone_size: -; cdr3_aa: CASSQEDRVRTEAFF
d_call: -; v_call: TRBV30; clone_size: -; cdr3_aa: CAWRQNHPEAFF
d_call: -; v_call: TRBV23-1; clone_size: -; cdr3_aa: CASSPLSGRFRTDTQYF
d_call: -; v_call: TRBV15; clone_size: -; cdr3_aa: CATRRGGRHASYEQYF
d_call: -; v_call: TRBV3-1; clone_size: -; cdr3_aa: CASSRVRAEQYF
d_call: -; v_call: TRBV4-1; clone_size: -; cdr3_aa: CASSQDTSVRLGGNEQFF
d_call: TRBD2; v_call: TRBV20-1; clone_size: -; cdr3_aa: CSGNRGRPSGGTSDEQYF
d_call: -; v_call: TRBV7-2; clone_size: -; cdr3_aa: CASTRSYNEQFF
d_call: -; v_call: TRBV6-5; clone_size: -; cdr3_aa: CASKRAKQEKLFF
d_call: -; v_call: TRBV7-3; clone_size: -; cdr3_aa: CASSRASEGAGELFF
d_call: -; v_call: TRBV25-1; clone_size: -; cdr3_aa: CASSLQGSNYGYTF
d_call: -; v_call: TRBV24-1; clone_size: -; cdr3_aa: CATSGGRGRETQYF
d_call: -; v_call: TRBV29-1; clone_size: -; cdr3_aa: CSVTGSAGSYEQYF
d_call: -; v_call: TRBV30; clone_size: -; cdr3_aa: CAWKPDQGGTEAFF
d_call: -; v_call: TRBV20-1; clone_size: -; cdr3_aa: CSGGDGGSTDTQYF
d_call: -; v_call: TRBV30; clone_size: -; cdr3_aa: CAWGGDGGHTEAFF
d_call: -; v_call: TRBV3-1; clone_size: -; cdr3_aa: CASSPISAYEQYF
d_call: TRBD1; v_call: TRBV30; clone_size: -; cdr3_aa: CAWRRRGRGLAEAFF
d_call: -; v_call: TRBV18; clone_size: -; cdr3_aa: CASSPVQDSSYGYTF
d_call: TRBD2; v_call: TRBV27; clone_size: -; cdr3_aa: CASSGGRGFSTDTQYF
d_call: -; v_call: TRBV12-3/TRBV12-4; clone_size: -; cdr3_aa: CASSLGNEQFF
d_call: -; v_call: TRBV30; clone_size: -; cdr3_aa: CAWSGGTNTEAFF
d_call: -; v_call: TRBV7-2; clone_size: -; cdr3_aa: CASTALTPNEQFF
d_call: -; v_call: TRBV19; clone_size: -; cdr3_aa: CASSKADTQYF
d_call: -; v_call: TRBV3-1; clone_size: -; cdr3_aa: CASSQDLNQPQHF
d_call: -; v_call: TRBV9; clone_size: -; cdr3_aa: CASSVANRAETQYF
d_call: -; v_call: TRBV6-6; clone_size: -; cdr3_aa: CASSPQSTGNTEAFF
d_call: -; v_call: TRBV19; clone_size: -; cdr3_aa: CASSPQGRVTDTQYF
d_call: TRBD2; v_call: TRBV20-1; clone_size: -; cdr3_aa: CSATGTSVTDTQYF
d_call: -; v_call: TRBV1; clone_size: -; cdr3_aa: CTSASGTIGLNEQFF
d_call: -; v_call: TRBV20-1; clone_size: -; cdr3_aa: CSWQGDTGELFF
d_call: -; v_call: TRBV29-1; clone_size: -; cdr3_aa: CSVDRYTDTQYF
d_call: -; v_call: TRBV2; clone_size: -; cdr3_aa: CASSWEGNYGYTF